This T cell receptor beta chain came from a study of shared clonotypes between healthy human individuals. Profiled with immunoSEQ multiplex PCR; TCRdb holds only in-frame clones, not every one. The data show under 550,000 clones, with roughly 95% seen just once and about 0.057% held by the top ten. Trimming left V 3 bases short and J 2 bases short, with 14 bases between. The CDR3 totals 15 residues. Germline V lookup: CDR1 LNHDA, CDR2 SQIVND (reference sequence). Sequencing was done on a sample of naive CD4+ T cells sorted from blood. Subset: CD45RA+ positively selected. The chain carries TRBV19 and TRBJ2-7; a possible D gene is TRBD1 (6 bases). The sequence was collected from a woman in her 30s in good health. The CDR3 DNA reads as TGTGCCAGTAGTATCGAGGGACACGGGGCCTACGAGCAGTACTTC. This sequence encodes CASSIEGHGAYEQYF. The full variable domain, rest sourced from reference TRBV19 and TRBJ2-7, is DGGITQSPKYLFRKEGQNVTLSCEQNLNHDAMYWYRQDPGQGLRLIYYSQIVNDFQKGDIAEGYSVSREKKESFPLTVTSAQKNPTAFYLCASSIEGHGAYEQYFGPGTRLTVT.